Sequencing of this TCR beta chain was carried out in a study of beta chain features in type 1 diabetes. Points on this clone: As yet, its antigen is unknown.

CDR3 length equals 15 residues. Trimming left V 5 bases short and J 3 bases short, with 14 bases between. CDR1 MDHEN and CDR2 SYDVKM come from the germline V gene. The authors reverse transcribed all of the isolated RNA, so sequencing captured expressed TCRB transcripts. An average of about 3.6 million reads was obtained for naive, central memory and regulatory T cell samples. The method was immunoSEQ multiplex PCR; TCRdb's version includes in-frame clones alone and lacks a portion of them. The sample yields roughly 150,000 clones, 6.5% to 9.5% seen once. Study observations and caveats: Individuals with type 1 diabetes displayed fewer insertions and more deletions at VDJ junctions. Type 1 diabetes patients had TCRB CDR3s that were shorter (moderately but significantly so) in all four CD4+ subsets.

Sequenced: central memory CD4+ T cells from blood. The J gene is TRBJ1-5, the V gene TRBV28; D is perhaps TRBD1 (6 bases). This TCR came from a woman aged 40-49 years with type 1 diabetes. The DNA of the CDR3 is TGTGCCAGCAGTGCCGGGACACAGAACAATCAGCCCCAGCATTTT. Translating gives CASSAGTQNNQPQHF.